These T cell receptor beta chains were read from a single sample in a study of blood T cell repertoires in COVID-19. Using immunoSEQ multiplex PCR, the repertoire was profiled, and TCRdb retains in-frame clones only, with some absent. Among about 270,000 clones listed, 86% were seen once. Sequencing was carried out using peripheral blood. These receptors were taken from a woman aged 70-85 years with COVID-19, enrolled during active disease. Both conserved end residues are part of each CDR3. D genes are given only for firm matches. Clone size is stated in some rows and not others, as once, few, many or a class when expanded.

few	TRBV5-1	TRBJ1-5	TRBD1	CASSLTGGDQPQHF	TGCGCCAGCAGCCTCACAGGGGGGGATCAGCCCCAGCATTTT
-	TRBV7-9	TRBJ2-1	TRBD2	CASSLDLAGGLEQFF	TGTGCCAGCAGCCTTGATCTAGCGGGGGGGCTGGAGCAGTTCTTC
-	TRBV9	TRBJ1-5	TRBD1	CASSGQGSNQPQHF	TGTGCCAGCAGCGGACAGGGTAGCAATCAGCCCCAGCATTTT
-	TRBV28	TRBJ1-1	-	CATSPRTLFGTEAFF	TGTGCCACCTCCCCCAGGACTCTATTTGGCACTGAAGCTTTCTTT
-	TRBV19	TRBJ1-2	TRBD1	CASSIRRDRLEYGYTF	TGTGCCAGTAGTATCCGCCGGGACAGATTAGAGTATGGCTACACCTTC
-	TRBV19	TRBJ1-2	-	CASNPGQYGYTF	TGTGCCAGTAACCCCGGACAGTATGGCTACACCTTC
once	TRBV9	TRBJ2-7	TRBD1	CASSGSTGAIYEQYF	TGTGCCAGCAGCGGCTCGACAGGGGCTATTTACGAGCAGTACTTC
-	TRBV5-8	TRBJ2-1	-	CASSFYTSDNEQFF	TGTGCCAGCAGTTTTTATACCTCAGACAATGAGCAGTTCTTC
-	TRBV7-9	TRBJ2-6	TRBD1	CASSTWTGISSGANVLTF	TGTGCCAGCAGCACTTGGACAGGGATAAGCTCTGGGGCCAACGTCCTGACTTTC
-	TRBV11-2	TRBJ1-5	-	CASSLEGGNQPQHF	TGTGCCAGCAGCTTAGAGGGAGGCAATCAGCCCCAGCATTTT
-	TRBV5-6	TRBJ1-5	TRBD1	CASSLGQGLQPQHF	TGTGCCAGCAGCCTGGGACAGGGGTTGCAGCCCCAGCATTTT
-	TRBV7-8	TRBJ2-7	TRBD1	CASSPRDRGHEQYF	TGTGCCAGCAGCCCCCGGGACAGGGGCCACGAGCAGTACTTC
-	TRBV30	TRBJ2-5	-	CAWSVRAGGSERETQYF	TGTGCCTGGAGTGTTCGGGCGGGTGGGTCTGAGAGGGAGACCCAGTACTTC
-	TRBV30	TRBJ1-3	-	CAWRGTGNTIYF	TGTGCCTGGCGGGGGACTGGAAACACCATATATTTT
-	TRBV28	TRBJ1-4	-	CASSDRWDEKLFF	TGTGCCAGCAGTGACAGGTGGGATGAAAAACTGTTTTTT
-	TRBV19	TRBJ2-7	TRBD1	CASSIDRDEQYF	TGTGCCAGTAGTATTGACAGGGACGAGCAGTACTTC
-	TRBV5-1	TRBJ2-5	TRBD2	CASSLAVLAGAPGETQYF	TGCGCCAGCAGCTTGGCCGTGCTAGCGGGGGCCCCAGGGGAGACCCAGTACTTC
once	TRBV5-5	TRBJ1-4	-	CASSLGQTNEKLFF	TGTGCCAGCAGCTTGGGGCAGACTAATGAAAAACTGTTTTTT
-	TRBV5-6	TRBJ1-1	-	CASSLFERAEAFF	TGTGCCAGCAGCTTGTTTGAACGGGCTGAAGCTTTCTTT
-	TRBV15	TRBJ2-6	-	CATSRRSSGANVLTF	TGTGCCACCAGCAGGCGATCTTCTGGGGCCAACGTCCTGACTTTC
-	TRBV29-1	TRBJ2-1	-	CSVEDYNDREQFF	TGCAGCGTTGAAGATTACAACGACAGGGAGCAGTTCTTC
-	TRBV6-2/TRBV6-3	TRBJ1-3	TRBD1	CASSPGTGGTGNTIYF	TGTGCCAGCAGTCCCGGGACAGGGGGCACTGGAAACACCATATATTTT
-	TRBV2	TRBJ2-7	-	CASSDIGGPSYEQYF	TGTGCCAGCAGTGATATCGGCGGCCCGTCCTACGAGCAGTACTTC
-	TRBV28	TRBJ1-5	TRBD1	CAVGGQGKAQPQHF	TGTGCCGTTGGGGGACAGGGAAAGGCGCAGCCCCAGCATTTT
once	TRBV7-2	TRBJ2-2	-	CASSLLVGGAGELFF	TGTGCCAGCAGCTTACTAGTAGGGGGGGCCGGGGAGCTGTTTTTT
-	TRBV3-1/TRBV3-2	TRBJ2-1	TRBD1	CASSGQAGSGDEQFF	TGTGCCAGCAGCGGACAGGCTGGATCCGGGGATGAGCAGTTCTTC
once	TRBV7-2	TRBJ2-1	TRBD2	CASRAGGSYNEQFF	TGTGCCAGCAGAGCGGGGGGCTCCTACAATGAGCAGTTCTTC
-	TRBV13	TRBJ2-3	TRBD2	CASSLAGGTTDTQYF	TGTGCCAGCAGCTTAGCGGGGGGAACGACAGATACGCAGTATTTT
-	TRBV5-1	TRBJ2-2	TRBD2	CASSYGTSGGTNTGELFF	TGCGCCAGCAGCTACGGGACTAGCGGGGGTACTAACACCGGGGAGCTGTTTTTT
-	TRBV7-9	TRBJ1-2	-	CASSGLTGSNYGYTF	TGTGCCAGCAGCGGACTTACAGGGTCTAACTATGGCTACACCTTC
-	TRBV12-5	TRBJ1-1	-	CASGLKREDRDTEAFF	TGTGCTAGTGGTTTGAAGAGGGAGGATAGGGACACTGAAGCTTTCTTT
-	TRBV24-1	TRBJ1-2	TRBD1	CATSDAPGQGSYGYTF	TGTGCCACCAGTGACGCTCCGGGACAGGGGTCCTATGGCTACACCTTC
-	TRBV11-2	TRBJ2-5	-	CASSLQLTGYQETQYF	TGTGCCAGCAGCCTTCAACTCACAGGCTACCAAGAGACCCAGTACTTC
-	TRBV19	TRBJ2-7	TRBD1	CASSIAAGGSYEQYF	TGTGCCAGTAGTATAGCGGCAGGGGGCTCCTACGAGCAGTACTTC
few	TRBV7-7	TRBJ2-2	-	CASSLKGRNTGELFF	TGTGCCAGCAGCTTAAAGGGGCGTAACACCGGGGAGCTGTTTTTT
few	TRBV19	TRBJ2-7	TRBD2	CASSLRGGAKEQYF	TGTGCCAGTAGCTTACGCGGGGGGGCAAAAGAGCAGTACTTC
-	TRBV4-2	TRBJ2-1	-	CASSLGGGGEEQFF	TGTGCCAGCAGCCTTGGAGGAGGGGGCGAAGAGCAGTTCTTC
-	TRBV2	TRBJ2-3	TRBD1	CASRPYRDRNTDTQYF	TGTGCCAGCAGACCTTACCGGGACAGGAACACAGATACGCAGTATTTT
-	TRBV2	TRBJ1-2	-	CASSEGGGDYGYTF	TGTGCCAGCAGTGAAGGTGGCGGCGACTATGGCTACACCTTC
-	TRBV28	TRBJ1-3	-	CASSLEGAGGNTIYF	TGTGCCAGCAGTTTAGAAGGCGCAGGTGGAAACACCATATATTTT
once	TRBV5-4	TRBJ1-3	TRBD1	CASSSQGAAGNTIYF	TGTGCCAGCAGCTCACAGGGGGCTGCTGGAAACACCATATATTTT
-	TRBV11-3	TRBJ2-3	TRBD1	CASSARLQGWTDTQYF	TGTGCCAGCAGCGCCCGCTTACAGGGGTGGACAGATACGCAGTATTTT
-	TRBV7-2	TRBJ1-2	-	CASSTHVEGGYTF	TGTGCCAGCAGCACCCATGTGGAGGGCGGCTACACCTTC
-	TRBV21-1	TRBJ1-1	-	CASALSRDTEAFF	TGTGCCAGCGCCCTGAGCAGGGACACTGAAGCTTTCTTT
-	TRBV4-3	TRBJ2-1	TRBD1	CASSQEQGVSYNEQFF	TGCGCCAGCAGCCAAGAACAGGGGGTCTCCTACAATGAGCAGTTCTTC
-	TRBV7-2	TRBJ2-3	TRBD2	CASSLPGGNTDTQYF	TGTGCCAGCAGCTTACCGGGGGGAAACACAGATACGCAGTATTTT